A selection of T cell receptor beta chains follows, all from one sample in a study of blood T cell repertoires in COVID-19. Clones were sequenced by immunoSEQ multiplex PCR, and TCRdb holds only the in-frame ones, with some missing. The sample holds around 100,000 clones, 80% to 90% seen once. Sequencing input: peripheral blood. These receptors all stem from a man aged 35-49 years with acute or convalescent COVID-19. Each CDR3 is given with its conserved first and last residue. A D gene is named only where the DNA matches it firmly. Clone size is not always given. Where it is, it says once, few, many or a class for expanded clones.

d_call: TRBD2
v_call: TRBV7-8
j_call: TRBJ2-3
clone_size: NA
cdr3_nt: TGTGCCAGCACTCGGACTAGCAGCTCAGATACGCAGTATTTT
cdr3_aa: CASTRTSSSDTQYF

d_call: TRBD1
v_call: TRBV11-3
j_call: TRBJ2-3
clone_size: NA
cdr3_nt: TGTGCCAGCAGCCACGGACAGGGGGACACAGATACGCAGTATTTT
cdr3_aa: CASSHGQGDTDTQYF

d_call: NA
v_call: TRBV6-5
j_call: TRBJ1-3
clone_size: NA
cdr3_nt: TGTGCCAGCAGCGTCGGGGGATCTATGGGGAACACCATATATTTT
cdr3_aa: CASSVGGSMGNTIYF

d_call: TRBD1
v_call: TRBV18
j_call: TRBJ1-6
clone_size: NA
cdr3_nt: TGTGCCAGCTCACGTGGGACAGGGGATTCACCCCTCCACTTT
cdr3_aa: CASSRGTGDSPLHF

d_call: NA
v_call: TRBV25-1
j_call: TRBJ1-1
clone_size: NA
cdr3_nt: TGTGCCAGCAGCCGGCAGGGGAACACTGAAGCTTTCTTT
cdr3_aa: CASSRQGNTEAFF

d_call: TRBD1
v_call: TRBV30
j_call: TRBJ1-6
clone_size: NA
cdr3_nt: TGTGCCTGGAGTGTCGAAGGGACAGGGTACAATTCACCCCTCCACTTT
cdr3_aa: CAWSVEGTGYNSPLHF

d_call: TRBD2
v_call: TRBV24-1
j_call: TRBJ2-3
clone_size: NA
cdr3_nt: TGTGCCACCACGACTAGCGGGAGCCCCAAGGGTACGCAGTATTTT
cdr3_aa: CATTTSGSPKGTQYF

d_call: NA
v_call: TRBV6-5
j_call: TRBJ1-1
clone_size: NA
cdr3_nt: TGTGCCAGCATGAGAGGGACTGAAGCTTTCTTT
cdr3_aa: CASMRGTEAFF

d_call: TRBD1
v_call: TRBV29-1
j_call: TRBJ2-3
clone_size: NA
cdr3_nt: TGCAGCGGCCGAACAGGGGGCGCAGCAGATACGCAGTATTTT
cdr3_aa: CSGRTGGAADTQYF

d_call: NA
v_call: TRBV19
j_call: TRBJ1-5
clone_size: NA
cdr3_nt: TGTGCCAGTAGACAGGGTTATCAGCCCCAGCATTTT
cdr3_aa: CASRQGYQPQHF

d_call: TRBD2
v_call: TRBV11-3
j_call: TRBJ2-1
clone_size: NA
cdr3_nt: TGTGCCAGCAGCTTTACGAGCGGGAGTGGCGAGCAGTTCTTC
cdr3_aa: CASSFTSGSGEQFF

d_call: TRBD2
v_call: TRBV2
j_call: TRBJ2-1
clone_size: NA
cdr3_nt: TGTGCCAGCAGTGAACCGGGACTAAGGTACAATGAGCAGTTCTTC
cdr3_aa: CASSEPGLRYNEQFF

d_call: TRBD2
v_call: TRBV7-3
j_call: TRBJ2-1
clone_size: NA
cdr3_nt: TGTGCCAGCAGCCCCAGACTAGCGGGGGGGCAAAACAATGAGCAGTTCTTC
cdr3_aa: CASSPRLAGGQNNEQFF

d_call: TRBD2
v_call: TRBV7-3
j_call: TRBJ2-5
clone_size: NA
cdr3_nt: TGTGCCAGCAGCGCTAGCGGGAGCGGAGAGACCCAGTACTTC
cdr3_aa: CASSASGSGETQYF

d_call: TRBD2
v_call: TRBV19
j_call: TRBJ2-2
clone_size: NA
cdr3_nt: TGTGCCAGTAGTTCGGGAGTAGCGGGGGAGGACGGGGAGCTGTTTTTT
cdr3_aa: CASSSGVAGEDGELFF

d_call: NA
v_call: TRBV7-2
j_call: TRBJ1-2
clone_size: NA
cdr3_nt: TGTGCCAGCAGCTTAGGGTCGGGGTCTAACTATGGCTACACCTTC
cdr3_aa: CASSLGSGSNYGYTF

d_call: NA
v_call: TRBV5-1
j_call: TRBJ1-2
clone_size: NA
cdr3_nt: TGCGCCAGCAGCGGAGCGACAGGTGGTGTCTATGGCTACACCTTC
cdr3_aa: CASSGATGGVYGYTF

d_call: NA
v_call: TRBV12-3/TRBV12-4
j_call: TRBJ1-1
clone_size: NA
cdr3_nt: TGTGCCAGCAGCCATACAGGGAACACTGAAGCTTTCTTT
cdr3_aa: CASSHTGNTEAFF

d_call: TRBD1
v_call: TRBV4-3
j_call: TRBJ2-3
clone_size: NA
cdr3_nt: TGCGCCAGCAGCCAAAACAGGGGGTTGTCAGATACGCAGTATTTT
cdr3_aa: CASSQNRGLSDTQYF

d_call: NA
v_call: TRBV5-1
j_call: TRBJ2-5
clone_size: NA
cdr3_nt: TGCGCCAGCAGTCAAGGACTCGAGACCCAGTACTTC
cdr3_aa: CASSQGLETQYF

d_call: TRBD2
v_call: TRBV7-3
j_call: TRBJ2-5
clone_size: many
cdr3_nt: TGTGCCAGCAGCTTGGGACTAGCGGGGCCCTCCGAAGAGACCCAGTACTTC
cdr3_aa: CASSLGLAGPSEETQYF

d_call: NA
v_call: TRBV28
j_call: TRBJ2-1
clone_size: NA
cdr3_nt: TGTGCCAGCCGGGGGACCAATGAGCAGTTCTTC
cdr3_aa: CASRGTNEQFF

d_call: NA
v_call: TRBV12-3/TRBV12-4
j_call: TRBJ2-3
clone_size: NA
cdr3_nt: TGTGCCAGCAGTTTAGACTCCGAGAATACGCAGTATTTT
cdr3_aa: CASSLDSENTQYF

d_call: NA
v_call: TRBV2
j_call: TRBJ1-1
clone_size: few
cdr3_nt: TGTGCCAGCAGTGAACAGGGGCCGCGCCTGTCCACTGAAGCTTTCTTT
cdr3_aa: CASSEQGPRLSTEAFF

d_call: TRBD2
v_call: TRBV11-1
j_call: TRBJ2-7
clone_size: NA
cdr3_nt: TGTGCCAGCAGCTTAGCCGCTAGCGGGGCCTACGAGCAGTACTTC
cdr3_aa: CASSLAASGAYEQYF

d_call: NA
v_call: TRBV5-6
j_call: TRBJ2-1
clone_size: NA
cdr3_nt: TGTGCCAGCAGCTTCCGGGACATAAGCGACAATGAGCAGTTCTTC
cdr3_aa: CASSFRDISDNEQFF